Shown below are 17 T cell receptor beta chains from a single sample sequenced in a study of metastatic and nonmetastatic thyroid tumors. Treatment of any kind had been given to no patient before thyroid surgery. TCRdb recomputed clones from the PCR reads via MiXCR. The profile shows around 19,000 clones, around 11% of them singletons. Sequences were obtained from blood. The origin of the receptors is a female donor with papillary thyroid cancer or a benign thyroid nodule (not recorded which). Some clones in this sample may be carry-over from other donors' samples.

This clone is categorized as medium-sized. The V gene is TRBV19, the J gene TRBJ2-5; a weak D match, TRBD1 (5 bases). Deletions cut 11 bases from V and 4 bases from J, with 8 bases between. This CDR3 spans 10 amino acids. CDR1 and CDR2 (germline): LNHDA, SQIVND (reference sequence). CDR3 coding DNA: TGTGCCGTAGGGGCAGAGACCCAGTACTTC. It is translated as CAVGAETQYF.

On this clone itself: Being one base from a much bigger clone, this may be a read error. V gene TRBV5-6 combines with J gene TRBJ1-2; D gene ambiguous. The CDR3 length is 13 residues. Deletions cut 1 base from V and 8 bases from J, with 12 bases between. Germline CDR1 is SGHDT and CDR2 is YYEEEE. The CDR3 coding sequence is TGTGCCAGCAGCTTGTTCGGCAGTGTGGGCTACACCTTC. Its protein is CASSLFGSVGYTF.

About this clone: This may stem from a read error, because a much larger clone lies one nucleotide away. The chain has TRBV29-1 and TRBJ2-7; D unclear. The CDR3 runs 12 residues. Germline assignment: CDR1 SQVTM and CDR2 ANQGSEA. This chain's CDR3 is CSVAATSYDQYF. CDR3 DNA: TGCAGCGTTGCCGCGACCTCCTACGATCAGTACTTC.

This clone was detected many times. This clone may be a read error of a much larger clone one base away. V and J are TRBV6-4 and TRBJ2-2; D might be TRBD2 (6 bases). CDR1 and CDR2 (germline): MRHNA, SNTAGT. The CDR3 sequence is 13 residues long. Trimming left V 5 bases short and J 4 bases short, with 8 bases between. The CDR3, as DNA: TGTGCCAGCAGTAACGGGAGCACCGGGGAGCTGTTTTTT. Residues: CASSNGSTGELFF.

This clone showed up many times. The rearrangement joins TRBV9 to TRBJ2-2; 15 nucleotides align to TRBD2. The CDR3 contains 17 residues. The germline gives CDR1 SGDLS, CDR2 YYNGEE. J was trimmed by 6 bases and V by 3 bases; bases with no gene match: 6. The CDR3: CASSDPGLAGGPGELFF. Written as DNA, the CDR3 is TGTGCCAGCAGCGATCCGGGACTAGCGGGAGGACCCGGGGAGCTGTTTTTT.

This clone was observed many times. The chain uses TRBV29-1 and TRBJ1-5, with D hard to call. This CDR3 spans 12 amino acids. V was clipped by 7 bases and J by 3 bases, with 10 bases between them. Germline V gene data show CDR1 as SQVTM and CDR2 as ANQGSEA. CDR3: CSGAHDNQPQHF. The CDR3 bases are TGCAGCGGAGCCCACGACAATCAGCCCCAGCATTTT. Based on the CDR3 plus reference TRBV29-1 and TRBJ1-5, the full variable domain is SAVISQKPSRDICQRGTSLTIQCQVDSQVTMMFWYRQQPGQSLTLIATANQGSEATYESGFVIDKFPISRPNLTFSTLTVSNMSPEDSSIYLCSGAHDNQPQHFGDGTRLSIL.

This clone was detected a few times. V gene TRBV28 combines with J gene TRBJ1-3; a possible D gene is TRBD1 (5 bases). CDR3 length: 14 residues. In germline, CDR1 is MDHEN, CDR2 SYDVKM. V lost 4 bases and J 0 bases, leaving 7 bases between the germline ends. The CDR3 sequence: CASSWGGSGNTIYF. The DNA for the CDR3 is TGTGCCAGCAGTTGGGGCGGCTCTGGAAACACCATATATTTT. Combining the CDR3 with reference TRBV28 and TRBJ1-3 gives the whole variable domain DVKVTQSSRYLVKRTGEKVFLECVQDMDHENMFWYRQDPGLGLRLIYFSYDVKMKEKGDIPEGYSVSREKKERFSLILESASTNQTSMYLCASSWGGSGNTIYFGEGSWLTVV.

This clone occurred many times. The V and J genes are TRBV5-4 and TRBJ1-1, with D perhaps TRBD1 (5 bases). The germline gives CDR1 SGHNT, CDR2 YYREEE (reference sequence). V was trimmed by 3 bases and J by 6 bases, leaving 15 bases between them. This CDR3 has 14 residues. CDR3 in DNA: TGTGCCAGCAGCTACGAGTACGGGACTGCTGAAGCTTTCTTT. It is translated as CASSYEYGTAEAFF.

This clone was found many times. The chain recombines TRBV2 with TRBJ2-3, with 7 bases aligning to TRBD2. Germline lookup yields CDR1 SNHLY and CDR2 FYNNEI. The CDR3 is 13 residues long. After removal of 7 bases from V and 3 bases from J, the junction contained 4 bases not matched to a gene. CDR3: CASNGGRTDTQYF. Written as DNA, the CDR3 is TGTGCCAGCAATGGCGGGAGAACAGATACGCAGTATTTT.

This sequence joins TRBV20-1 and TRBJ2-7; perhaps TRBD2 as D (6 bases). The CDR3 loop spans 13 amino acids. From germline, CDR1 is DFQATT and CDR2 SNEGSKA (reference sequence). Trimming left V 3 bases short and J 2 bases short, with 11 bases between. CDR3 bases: TGCAGTGCTAGTTACCGGGAGCCCTACGAGCAGTACTTC. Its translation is CSASYREPYEQYF.

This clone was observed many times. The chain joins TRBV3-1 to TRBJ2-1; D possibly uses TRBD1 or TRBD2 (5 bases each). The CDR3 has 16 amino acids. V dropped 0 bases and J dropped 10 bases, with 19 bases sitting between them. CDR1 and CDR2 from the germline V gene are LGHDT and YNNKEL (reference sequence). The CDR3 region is CASSQDVRDVGVEQFF. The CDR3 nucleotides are TGTGCCAGCAGCCAAGATGTCAGGGACGTTGGGGTAGAGCAGTTCTTC.

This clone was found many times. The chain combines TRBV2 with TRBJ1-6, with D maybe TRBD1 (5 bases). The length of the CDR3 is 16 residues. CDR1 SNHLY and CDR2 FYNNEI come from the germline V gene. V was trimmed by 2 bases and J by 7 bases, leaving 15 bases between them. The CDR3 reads CASSERGPIINSPLHF. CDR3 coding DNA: TGTGCCAGCAGTGAAAGGGGACCTATAATCAATTCACCCCTCCACTTT.

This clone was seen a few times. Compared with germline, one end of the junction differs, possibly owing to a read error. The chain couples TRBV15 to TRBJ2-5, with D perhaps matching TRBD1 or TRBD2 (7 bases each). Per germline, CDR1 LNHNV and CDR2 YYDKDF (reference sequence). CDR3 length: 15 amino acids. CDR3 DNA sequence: TGTGCCGCCAGCAGAGATCAGGGGGGGGTAGAGACCCAGTACTTC. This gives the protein CAASRDQGGVETQYF. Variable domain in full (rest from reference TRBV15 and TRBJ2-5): DAMVIQNPRYQVTQFGKPVTLSCSQTLNHNVMYWYQQKSSQAPKLLFHYYDKDFNNEADTPDNFQSRRPNTSFCFLDIRSPGLGDTAMYLCAASRDQGGVETQYFGPGTRLLVL.

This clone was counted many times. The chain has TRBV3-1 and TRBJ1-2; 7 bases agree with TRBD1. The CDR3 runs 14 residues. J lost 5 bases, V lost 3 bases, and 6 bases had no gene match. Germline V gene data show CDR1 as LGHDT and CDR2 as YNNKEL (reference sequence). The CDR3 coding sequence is TGTGCCAGCAGCCACTCAGGGGGAGAGTATGGCTACACCTTC. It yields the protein CASSHSGGEYGYTF.

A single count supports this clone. The CDR3 here is CASRYTENPYNEQFF. The CDR3 DNA reads TGTGCCAGCCGATACACCGAGAATCCCTACAATGAGCAGTTCTTC. This chain connects TRBV11-2 to TRBJ2-5; D gene unclear. The last part of the DNA fits TRBJ2-1 better; the J call may be wrong. Looked up from germline, CDR1 is SGHAT and CDR2 is FQNNGV. This CDR3 region has 15 residues.

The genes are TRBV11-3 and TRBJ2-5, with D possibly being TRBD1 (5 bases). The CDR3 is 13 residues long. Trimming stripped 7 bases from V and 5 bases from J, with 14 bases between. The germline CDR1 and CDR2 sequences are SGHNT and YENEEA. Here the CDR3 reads CASNKGADETQYF. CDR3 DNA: TGTGCCAGCAACAAAGGGGCGGACGAGACCCAGTACTTC.

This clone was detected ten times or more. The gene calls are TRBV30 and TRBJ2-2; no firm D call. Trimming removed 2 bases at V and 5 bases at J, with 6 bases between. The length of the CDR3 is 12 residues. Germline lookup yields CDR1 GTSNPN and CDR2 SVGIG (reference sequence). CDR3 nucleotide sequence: TGTGCCTGGAGTTTAGGGACCGGGGAGCTGTTTTTT. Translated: CAWSLGTGELFF.